Listed here are 30 T cell receptor beta chains from one sample, sequenced in a study of CD8+CD57+ T cells in acquired aplastic anemia. Template material for TCR beta VDJ and CDR3 profiling consisted of genomic DNA. Using its own MiXCR run on the reads, TCRdb lists one record per CDR3 protein. The sample has approximately 170,000 distinct CDR3 sequences; roughly half are singletons. Only patients with CD8+CD57+ cell expansion on flow cytometry were chosen for sequencing. Material: sorted CD4+, CD8+, or CD8+CD57+ T cells (not recorded which) from PBMCs. All receptors come from a human donor with aplastic anemia.

CDR3 coding DNA: TGTGCCACCAGCAGACCGGGACAGGGGAGTTGTGGCTACACCTTC. Translated, it gives CATSRPGQGSCGYTF. The chain uses TRBV15 and TRBJ1-2; 10 nucleotides align to TRBD1. The CDR3 is made up of 15 amino acids. Trimming at V came to 2 bases and at J to 7 bases, leaving 7 bases not matched to a gene. Germline-derived CDR1 and CDR2 are LNHNV and YYDKDF (reference sequence).

This chain connects TRBV7-2 to TRBJ1-2; TRBD1 matches 7 bases. The CDR3 totals 15 residues. Trimming at V came to 1 base and at J to 5 bases, leaving 7 bases not matched to a gene. Germline values: CDR1 SGHTA, CDR2 FQGNSA. CDR3 protein: CASSLVAGGEYGYTF. CDR3 nucleotides: TGTGCCAGCAGCTTAGTGGCAGGGGGAGAGTATGGCTACACCTTC.

With regard to this clonotype: A much larger clone lies one base from this, so it may be a read error. The chain couples TRBV6-1 to TRBJ1-2; D gene unclear. Per the germline V gene, CDR1 is MNHNS and CDR2 is SASEGT. The CDR3 has 12 amino acids. CDR3 sequence reads: CAGSGPKGGYTF. CDR3 nucleotides: TGTGCCGGCAGCGGACCCAAGGGTGGCTACACCTTC.

V gene TRBV20-1 combines with J gene TRBJ2-5, with 8 bases lining up with TRBD2. Germline values: CDR1 DFQATT, CDR2 SNEGSKA (reference sequence). This CDR3 comprises 14 residues. J was trimmed by 6 bases and V by 3 bases; bases with no gene match: 9. CDR3 region: CSASWYGGAQTQYF. The CDR3 DNA sequence: TGCAGTGCTAGTTGGTACGGGGGGGCACAGACCCAGTACTTC.

The V call is TRBV19, the J call TRBJ2-7; 8 bases agree with TRBD1. The CDR3 runs 13 residues. V trimming: 4 bases; J trimming: 5 bases; junction bases outside the gene matches: 4. Looked up from germline, CDR1 is LNHDA and CDR2 is SQIVND (reference sequence). The CDR3 nucleotides are TGTGCCAGTAGTACTGGACAGGGCCACGAGCAGTACTTC. Translating gives CASSTGQGHEQYF.

This clonotype was observed a handful of times. The rearrangement uses TRBV7-2 and TRBJ1-6, with 9 bases identical to TRBD1. J was trimmed by 11 bases and V by 5 bases; bases with no gene match: 7. The CDR3 is 14 amino acids. Germline-derived CDR1 and CDR2 are SGHTA and FQGNSA. The CDR3 loop is CASSPGQGPPPLHF. CDR3 in DNA: TGTGCCAGCAGCCCGGGACAGGGACCGCCACCCCTCCACTTT.

To note about this clonotype: The germline gene is not matched at one end of the junction; a read error may be the cause. The chain carries TRBV24-1 and TRBJ2-5; D is uncertain. The CDR3 spans 15 residues. Germline V gene sequence: CDR1 KGHDR, CDR2 SFDVKD. CDR3 region: CGTSGLHSGQETQYF. Written as DNA, the CDR3 is TGTGGCACCAGTGGTTTGCACAGTGGCCAAGAGACCCAGTACTTC.

The chain employs TRBV6-4 and TRBJ1-2, with D maybe TRBD1 (6 bases). Germline CDR1 MRHNA, CDR2 SNTAGT. There are 13 residues in the CDR3. V lost 4 bases and J 2 bases, leaving 8 bases between the germline ends. The CDR3 DNA reads TGTGCCAGCAGTGTAGGACAGAACTATGGCTACACCTTC. The encoded protein is CASSVGQNYGYTF.

The sample holds many counts of this clonotype. The chain has TRBV4-2 and TRBJ2-1; TRBD2 aligns across 7 bases. Germline V lookup: CDR1 LGHNA, CDR2 YNFKEQ. The CDR3 consists of 16 residues. V was clipped by 4 bases and J by 3 bases; unmatched bases: 9. Written as DNA, the CDR3 is TGTGCCAGCAGCCCGAAAATTGGGGAGGGCTACAATGAGCAGTTCTTC. Its translation is CASSPKIGEGYNEQFF.

The chain is built from TRBV19 and TRBJ1-5; D unclear. CDR3 size: 12 residues. In germline, CDR1 is LNHDA, CDR2 SQIVND (reference sequence). V was clipped by 4 bases and J by 7 bases, with 8 bases between them. CDR3 DNA sequence: TGTGCCAGTAGTACCGGTCGGCAGCCCCAGCATTTT. It is translated as CASSTGRQPQHF. Complete variable domain (other parts from reference TRBV19 and TRBJ1-5): DGGITQSPKYLFRKEGQNVTLSCEQNLNHDAMYWYRQDPGQGLRLIYYSQIVNDFQKGDIAEGYSVSREKKESFPLTVTSAQKNPTAFYLCASSTGRQPQHFGDGTRLSIL.

This clonotype was detected many times. The chain recombines TRBV12-3 or TRBV12-4 with TRBJ2-2; D may be TRBD1 or TRBD2 (5 bases each). This CDR3 has 13 amino acids. V lost 6 bases, J lost 4 bases, and 9 bases lay in between. The CDR3 nucleotides read TGTGCCAGCAGGACCGGGGCCACCGGGGAGCTGTTTTTT. Amino acids: CASRTGATGELFF.

The table lists this clonotype with a count of one. The rearrangement joins TRBV15 to TRBJ2-5; 9 bases line up with TRBD2. This CDR3 is built from 17 residues. Trimming removed 3 bases from V and 1 base from J; junction bases left unmatched: 9. Germline V lookup: CDR1 LNHNV, CDR2 YYDKDF (reference sequence). The CDR3 DNA sequence: TGTGCCACCAGCAGCTTGGGCGCGGGGGGGATCCAAGAGACCCAGTACTTC. This translates into CATSSLGAGGIQETQYF.

The table lists this clonotype with many counts. The chain is built from TRBV6-1 and TRBJ1-2; D gene ambiguous. The CDR3 is made up of 14 amino acids. The V gene lost 3 bases and the J gene lost 6 bases, with 14 bases spanning the gap. Germline V lookup: CDR1 MNHNS, CDR2 SASEGT. The CDR3 here is CASSDLSGGDGYTF. Written as DNA, the CDR3 is TGTGCCAGCAGTGACTTGTCGGGCGGTGATGGCTACACCTTC.

The chain combines TRBV25-1 with TRBJ2-7; TRBD1 might be the D (6 bases). The germline V gene has CDR1 MGHDK and CDR2 SYGVNS. The CDR3 spans 14 residues. The V end was cut by 6 bases, the J end by 0 bases, with 12 bases between. This chain's CDR3 is CASSYREISYEQYF. DNA for the CDR3: TGTGCCAGCAGCTACAGGGAGATCTCCTACGAGCAGTACTTC.

The J gene is TRBJ1-2, the V gene TRBV7-2; weak D call: TRBD1 (5 bases). This CDR3 spans 14 amino acids. Germline V gene data show CDR1 as SGHTA and CDR2 as FQGNSA. Trimming took off 5 bases at V and 1 base at J, with 11 bases between the two ends. Here the CDR3 reads CASSRIDSNYGYTF. The CDR3 coding sequence is TGTGCCAGCAGCCGGATAGACAGTAACTATGGCTACACCTTC.

This clonotype appeared many times. The chain joins TRBV19 to TRBJ2-7; a weak D match, TRBD1 (5 bases). The V end lost 7 bases, the J end lost 3 bases, and 13 bases lay between the germline ends. The CDR3 has 13 amino acids. Germline V lookup: CDR1 LNHDA, CDR2 SQIVND (reference sequence). CDR3 bases: TGTGCCAGTAATCAGGGATTCCTCTACGAGCAGTACTTC. Amino acid sequence: CASNQGFLYEQYF.

On this clonotype: A much larger clone is a single base away; this may be a read error. The chain couples TRBV7-3 to TRBJ2-1, with D unresolved. CDR1 and CDR2 (germline): SGHTA, FQGTGA. The CDR3 contains 17 residues. CDR3 protein: CASSLTPDSRHSDEQSF. The CDR3 region has the DNA TGTGCCAGCAGCTTAACTCCTGACTCCCGGCATTCCGATGAGCAGTCCTTC.

The genes are TRBV20-1 and TRBJ1-6, with TRBD1 as a possible D gene (5 bases). This CDR3 is built from 16 residues. V was shortened by 0 bases and J by 0 bases, with 9 bases between the two germline ends. Germline-derived CDR1 and CDR2 are DFQATT and SNEGSKA (reference sequence). The CDR3 protein is CSARDLGDSYNSPLHF. CDR3 bases: TGCAGTGCTAGAGACTTGGGGGACTCCTATAATTCACCCCTCCACTTT.

The rearrangement uses TRBV25-1 and TRBJ1-2; D uncertain. The CDR3 spans 15 residues. The V gene lost 5 bases and the J gene lost 4 bases, with 17 bases spanning the gap. From germline, CDR1 is MGHDK and CDR2 SYGVNS. The CDR3 spells CASSPAGQWGYGYTF. For the CDR3, the DNA is TGTGCCAGCAGTCCGGCAGGTCAGTGGGGCTATGGCTACACCTTC.

This chain connects TRBV12-3 or TRBV12-4 to TRBJ2-2; the D is unclear. CDR3 length: 15 residues. V was shortened by 3 bases and J by 5 bases, with 13 bases between the two germline ends. The CDR3 bases are TGTGCCAGCAGTTTCGGATACGGGTTGACCGGGGAGCTGTTTTTT. Residues: CASSFGYGLTGELFF.

The genes are TRBV5-1 and TRBJ1-2; the D gene is possibly TRBD1 (6 bases). V lost 3 bases, J lost 1 base, and 19 bases lay in between. CDR1 and CDR2 (germline): SGHRS, YFSETQ. The CDR3 is 17 residues long. The CDR3 here is CASSSTGGGAYNYGYTF. The CDR3 DNA sequence: TGCGCCAGCAGCTCCACAGGCGGGGGGGCCTATAACTATGGCTACACCTTC.

Regarding this clonotype: This may be a read error, as it is one base from a much larger clone. This sequence joins TRBV5-6 and TRBJ2-1, with 8 bases lining up with TRBD2. The CDR3 length is 15 residues. From germline, CDR1 is SGHDT and CDR2 YYEEEE. CDR3 protein: CTSSYDSGGYNEQFF. The CDR3, as DNA: TGTACCAGCAGCTACGACTCGGGGGGGTACAATGAGCAGTTCTTC.

This rearrangement joins TRBV19 to TRBJ1-1; D is ambiguous. The CDR3 loop spans 13 amino acids. Between the trimmed V and J ends, which lost 6 bases and 1 base, there was a span of 9 bases. The germline V gene encodes CDR1 LNHDA and CDR2 SQIVND (reference sequence). The CDR3 DNA reads TGTGCCAGTAGGGTTCGTGGGAACACTGAAGCTTTCTTT. Translating gives CASRVRGNTEAFF.

A word on this clonotype: Its ends do not fully match the called genes, so a read error is possible. The chain employs TRBV24-1 and TRBJ2-2; tentatively, D is TRBD2 (6 bases). The CDR3 consists of 16 residues. Germline V gives CDR1 KGHDR, CDR2 SFDVKD. CDR3 sequence reads: CAPSDDGSRNTGELFF. The CDR3 DNA sequence: TGTGCCCCCAGTGACGACGGGAGTCGGAACACCGGGGAGCTGTTTTTT.

V and J are TRBV11-2 and TRBJ1-2; tentative D call: TRBD1 (5 bases). The CDR3 is 15 residues long. Trimming took 1 base from V and 6 from J, leaving 15 bases between them. CDR1 and CDR2 from the germline V gene are SGHAT and FQNNGV. The DNA of the CDR3 is TGTGCCAGCAGCTTAGCCGACCGGCGGACACATGGCTACACCTTC. Translation gives CASSLADRRTHGYTF.

This clonotype turned up a few times. A much larger clone sits a single nucleotide away, making a read error possible. The genes are TRBV7-2 and TRBJ2-1; the D gene could be TRBD1 or TRBD2 (5 bases each). Trimming took off 11 bases at V and 7 bases at J, with 18 bases between the two ends. Germline-derived CDR1 and CDR2 are SGHTA and FQGNSA. The CDR3 contains 13 residues. The CDR3: CAGNEGLVNEQFF. CDR3 DNA: TGTGCCGGCAATGAGGGGCTGGTAAATGAGCAGTTCTTC. The full variable domain, rest sourced from reference TRBV7-2 and TRBJ2-1, is GAGVSQSPSNKVTEKGKDVELRCDPISGHTALYWYRQSLGQGLEFLIYFQGNSAPDKSGLPSDRFSAERTGGSVSTLTIQRTQQEDSAVYLCAGNEGLVNEQFFGPGTRLTVL.

This clonotype has ten or more counts. The chain recombines TRBV29-1 with TRBJ2-5; 11 bases are a match to TRBD2. The CDR3 contains 14 residues. Germline CDR1 SQVTM, CDR2 ANQGSEA. Trimming removed 6 bases from V and 4 bases from J; junction bases left unmatched: 7. CDR3 nucleotide sequence: TGCAGCGTCGACCCCCTAGCGGGAGGAGAGACCCAGTACTTC. As protein: CSVDPLAGGETQYF.

This clonotype came up many times. The rearrangement links TRBV15 to TRBJ1-2; D is unresolved. This CDR3 is built from 14 residues. Germline CDR1 LNHNV, CDR2 YYDKDF (reference sequence). V was trimmed by 4 bases and J by 2 bases, leaving 11 bases between them. DNA for the CDR3: TGTGCCACCAGCAACCGTGGGCAGAACTATGGCTACACCTTC. Translated: CATSNRGQNYGYTF.

The rearrangement uses TRBV11-2 and TRBJ2-7; 13 bases align to TRBD2. The ends lost 4 bases at V and 2 bases at J; junction bases unmatched: 11. There are 18 residues in the CDR3. Germline values: CDR1 SGHAT, CDR2 FQNNGV. CDR3 sequence reads: CASSSRPLLAGGPYEQYF. CDR3 nucleotide sequence: TGTGCCAGCAGCTCCCGACCCTTACTAGCGGGAGGGCCCTACGAGCAGTACTTC. The whole variable domain, remainder taken from reference TRBV11-2 and TRBJ2-7, is EAGVAQSPRYKIIEKRQSVAFWCNPISGHATLYWYQQILGQGPKLLIQFQNNGVVDDSQLPKDRFSAERLKGVDSTLKIQPAKLEDSAVYLCASSSRPLLAGGPYEQYFGPGTRLTVT.

CDR3 sequence: CSLRGETQYF. CDR3 bases: TGCAGCTTGAGGGGAGAGACCCAGTACTTC. V usage is TRBV29-1 and J usage is TRBJ2-5; tentatively, D is TRBD1 or TRBD2 (5 bases each). The CDR3 contains 10 residues. Trimming left V 8 bases short and J 4 bases short, with 8 bases between. Germline values: CDR1 SQVTM, CDR2 ANQGSEA.